This T cell receptor beta chain was captured in a study of CD8+ T cells in alopecia areata. Study in general: For the treated group, dosing was oral tofacitinib at 5 to 10 mg twice daily. Regarding the study as a whole: An increase in clonality over normal scalp was evident in lesional scalp, especially alopecia totalis/universalis.

RNA was extracted and reverse transcribed into cDNA as the sequencing template. The table came from immunoSEQ multiplex PCR; TCRdb's copy has only in-frame clones and leaves some out. The profile covers roughly 250,000 clones, with about three fifths appearing a single time and around 0.92% taken by the ten largest. Germline V gives CDR1 SGDLS, CDR2 YYNGEE. V shed 3 bases and J 2 bases; nucleotides not matched to a gene: 4. CDR3 length: 14 amino acids. A word on this clone: Its antigen remains unidentified.

Treatment of the sample: oral pan-JAK inhibitor, 5-10 mg twice daily. The chain couples TRBV9 to TRBJ1-1, with 7 bases identical to TRBD1. The sequencing used CD4+ T cells sorted from blood, collected at week 52, from a patient treated with tofacitinib. This clonotype was obtained from a human donor with alopecia areata. Here the CDR3 DNA reads TGTGCCAGCAGCGCCCAGGGGGACAACACTGAAGCTTTCTTT. It specifies CASSAQGDNTEAFF.